Below are 22 T cell receptor beta chains sequenced from a single sample in a study of blood T cells in healthy people across ages. Next came a second PCR, run for about 7 to 12 cycles, which used a sample-barcoded 5' primer along with a J-beta primer mix. TCRdb analysed the 5' RACE reads with MiXCR anew, one entry per CDR3 protein. The table includes over 1,500,000 distinct CDR3 sequences, about 50% detected once. Sequenced sample: blood. These receptors originate from a middle-aged woman in good health.

This rearrangement joins TRBV5-5 to TRBJ2-7; maybe TRBD2 (6 bases). The CDR3 loop spans 16 amino acids. Germline V gene lookup returns CDR1 SGHKS and CDR2 YYEKEE (reference sequence). With 4 bases removed from V and 6 bases from J, the gap between germline ends came to 23 bases. CDR3 amino acids: CASSGGTQRKIGEQYF. The CDR3 DNA is TGTGCCAGCAGCGGCGGGACCCAACGTAAAATCGGCGAGCAGTACTTC.

The CDR3 bases are TGTGCCAGCAGCTTAGCCGGGGGCCATACCAATGAGCAGTTCTTC. Residues: CASSLAGGHTNEQFF. J is TRBJ2-1 and V is TRBV7-9; possibly TRBD1 or TRBD2 for D (6 bases each). The CDR3 loop spans 15 amino acids. V was pared by 0 bases and J by 6 bases, with 12 bases between. Germline V gene lookup returns CDR1 SEHNR and CDR2 FQNEAQ (reference sequence). Based on the CDR3 plus reference TRBV7-9 and TRBJ2-1, the full variable domain is DTGVSQNPRHKITKRGQNVTFRCDPISEHNRLYWYRQTLGQGPEFLTYFQNEAQLEKSRLLSDRFSAERPKGSFSTLEIQRTEQGDSAMYLCASSLAGGHTNEQFFGPGTRLTVL.

DNA for the CDR3: TGCAGCGTTTTGTCAGGGAACTATGGCTACACCTTC. This codes for CSVLSGNYGYTF. J is TRBJ1-2 and V is TRBV29-1, with D possibly being TRBD1 (5 bases). Trimming pared 5 bases from V and 2 bases from J, leaving 9 bases between. CDR3 length: 12 amino acids. Germline CDR1 SQVTM, CDR2 ANQGSEA.

For this clonotype: At one of its ends the junction is not consistent with the germline gene, which may arise from a read error. The J gene is TRBJ1-5, the V gene TRBV24-1; D is unresolved. The germline CDR1 and CDR2 sequences are KGHDR and SFDVKD. The CDR3 is 14 amino acids. The CDR3 sequence: CATGDPVGNQPQHF. Written as DNA, the CDR3 is TGTGCCACCGGTGACCCCGTGGGAAATCAGCCCCAGCATTTT.

The sample holds many counts of this clonotype. The chain has TRBV7-2 and TRBJ2-3, with TRBD2 matching 10 bases. The CDR3 has 20 residues. With 3 bases clipped from V and 0 bases from J, the junction kept 15 bases outside the gene matches. The germline CDR1 and CDR2 sequences are SGHTA and FQGNSA. The CDR3 here is CASSFSSGGPYPSSTDTQYF. CDR3 nucleotide sequence: TGTGCCAGCAGCTTTAGTAGCGGGGGGCCTTATCCTTCTAGCACAGATACGCAGTATTTT.

This clonotype was observed a few times. The chain combines TRBV20-1 with TRBJ2-5; D possibly corresponds to TRBD1 (6 bases). The germline V gene encodes CDR1 DFQATT and CDR2 SNEGSKA (reference sequence). The CDR3 is 17 residues long. V was clipped by 3 bases and J by 0 bases, with 20 bases between them. CDR3 DNA sequence: TGCAGTGCTAGCTTCTCGACCGACAGGCGGTACCAAGAGACCCAGTACTTC. Residues: CSASFSTDRRYQETQYF.

The chain joins TRBV9 to TRBJ2-5; D unclear. This CDR3 region has 12 residues. Trimming shortened V by 0 bases and J by 5 bases, and 5 bases separated the two germline ends. The germline V gene has CDR1 SGDLS and CDR2 YYNGEE. The CDR3 region has the DNA TGTGCCAGCAGCGTAGCGACTGAGACCCAGTACTTC. Its protein is CASSVATETQYF.

The chain recombines TRBV5-1 with TRBJ2-5; 14 nucleotides match TRBD2. V lost 3 bases to trimming and J lost 0 bases; unmatched junction nucleotides: 4. The CDR3 runs 17 residues. Germline-derived CDR1 and CDR2 are SGHRS and YFSETQ. This chain's CDR3 is CASSWGLAGVYQETQYF. The CDR3, as DNA: TGCGCCAGCAGCTGGGGACTAGCGGGGGTGTACCAAGAGACCCAGTACTTC.

V usage is TRBV7-9 and J usage is TRBJ2-1; TRBD2 agrees at 8 bases. Germline trimming cut 5 bases from V and 2 bases from J; bases unmatched to any gene: 5. CDR1 is SEHNR, CDR2 FQNEAQ, per germline (reference sequence). CDR3 length: 15 residues. This chain's CDR3 is CASSDTLAAYNEQFF. Written as DNA, the CDR3 is TGTGCCAGCAGCGATACACTAGCGGCCTACAATGAGCAGTTCTTC.

The rearrangement joins TRBV20-1 to TRBJ2-1; D is unresolved. The J call is in doubt because the DNA end fits TRBJ2-7 better. The length of the CDR3 is 14 residues. Germline CDR1 and CDR2: DFQATT and SNEGSKA (reference sequence). The CDR3 DNA reads as TGCAGTGCTAGCCCAGCGCCGACCTACAATGAGCAGTACTTC. Its translation: CSASPAPTYNEQYF.

The chain recombines TRBV28 with TRBJ1-2; D gene unclear. CDR3 length: 14 residues. Germline V CDR1 and CDR2: MDHEN, SYDVKM. Trimming stripped 7 bases from V and 0 bases from J, with 12 bases between. CDR3 nucleotide sequence: TGTGCCAGCACCTTCGCCGACGCTAACTATGGCTACACCTTC. Translating it yields CASTFADANYGYTF.

This clonotype was counted a few times. This sequence joins TRBV11-2 and TRBJ1-2, with TRBD1 matching 11 bases. Germline V CDR1 and CDR2: SGHAT, FQNNGV. After removal of 5 bases from V and 7 bases from J, the junction contained 9 bases not matched to a gene. CDR3 length: 15 residues. The CDR3 DNA is TGTGCCAGCAGCCTAGGGGGACAGGGGGAGGCTGGCTACACCTTC. Residues: CASSLGGQGEAGYTF.

The chain employs TRBV15 and TRBJ1-4; no definite D call. Germline V CDR1 and CDR2: LNHNV, YYDKDF (reference sequence). V lost 0 bases and J lost 0, with 8 bases in between. This CDR3 is 16 amino acids long. Here the CDR3 DNA reads TGTGCCACCAGCAGAGATGGTTCGGCAACTAATGAAAAACTGTTTTTT. Translating it yields CATSRDGSATNEKLFF.

V is TRBV6-1 and J is TRBJ2-5; 10 bases fit TRBD2. The J call could be wrong; TRBJ2-7 is a better fit for the DNA end. There are 18 residues in the CDR3. The V gene's germline CDR1 is MNHNS and CDR2 SASEGT. CDR3 coding DNA: TGTGCCAGCCCATTGACTAGCGGGTTCCTCACTAAAGGCCACGAGCAGTACTTC. Its translation: CASPLTSGFLTKGHEQYF.

J is TRBJ1-2 and V is TRBV7-2; D is perhaps TRBD1 (6 bases). Deletions cut 2 bases from V and 10 bases from J, with 11 bases between. Germline V CDR1 and CDR2: SGHTA, FQGNSA. The CDR3 runs 12 residues. The CDR3 loop reads CASSLFGGTYTF. In nucleotides, the CDR3 is TGTGCCAGCAGCTTATTTGGGGGCACCTACACCTTC.

V and J are TRBV9 and TRBJ2-5, with D possibly being TRBD1 (6 bases). The J call may be wrong; the DNA end is better matched by TRBJ2-7. Germline V gene sequence: CDR1 SGDLS, CDR2 YYNGEE. This CDR3 is 15 amino acids long. The CDR3 sequence is CASSPTMTGAYEQYF. In DNA form, the CDR3 reads TGTGCCAGCAGCCCGACGATGACAGGAGCCTACGAGCAGTACTTC.

The DNA of the CDR3 is TGTGCCAGCAGTGTAGAGGATATCTACTACGAGCAGTACTTC. Protein sequence: CASSVEDIYYEQYF. The rearrangement links TRBV12-3 or TRBV12-4 to TRBJ2-7; D call uncertain. The CDR3 covers 14 residues. The V gene lost 5 bases and the J gene lost 3 bases, with 14 bases spanning the gap.

Comments on this clonotype: At one end the junction does not follow the germline gene, possibly because of a read error. The rearrangement joins TRBV29-1 to TRBJ1-2, with D possibly being TRBD1 (5 bases). This CDR3 is 15 amino acids long. Germline lookup yields CDR1 SQVTM and CDR2 ANQGSEA. CDR3 sequence reads: CSVDGAREVGYDYTF. For the CDR3, the DNA is TGCAGCGTTGACGGGGCCAGGGAGGTCGGCTATGACTACACCTTC.

This clonotype was observed a few times. The chain carries TRBV12-3 or TRBV12-4 and TRBJ2-5; maybe TRBD2 (6 bases). There are 16 residues in the CDR3. The V end lost 1 base, the J end lost 1 base, and 13 bases lay between the germline ends. As DNA, the CDR3 is TGTGCCAGCAGTTTAGAAGGAGGGACGACCCAAGAGACCCAGTACTTC. Protein product: CASSLEGGTTQETQYF.

V is TRBV6-2 or TRBV6-3 and J is TRBJ2-4, with 11 bases fitting TRBD1. The J call is in doubt because the DNA end fits TRBJ2-7 better. The CDR3 contains 15 residues. Germline loops: CDR1 MNHEY, CDR2 SVGEGT. CDR3: CASRTGTGGDYEQYF. CDR3 bases: TGTGCCAGCAGGACCGGGACAGGGGGGGACTACGAGCAGTACTTC.

This clonotype was counted between two and nine times. The J gene is TRBJ2-7, the V gene TRBV4-2; no clear D. The germline gives CDR1 LGHNA, CDR2 YNFKEQ. CDR3 length: 15 amino acids. V gave up 1 base and J gave up 5 bases, with 15 bases separating them. CDR3 amino acids: CASSQGVQGIHEQYF. CDR3 coding DNA: TGTGCCAGCAGCCAAGGAGTTCAAGGGATCCACGAGCAGTACTTC.

This rearrangement joins TRBV6-5 to TRBJ2-7, with 8 bases that match TRBD1. CDR1 is MNHEY and CDR2 is SVGAGI in the germline V gene. Trimming removed 6 bases from V and 1 base from J; junction bases left unmatched: 11. CDR3 length: 16 amino acids. CDR3 DNA: TGTGCCAGCAGAGGAGCCCGGACAGGGAAGTCCTACGAGCAGTACTTC. This gives the protein CASRGARTGKSYEQYF.